A single sample is the source of the 18 T cell receptor beta chains below, sequenced in a study of cytomegalovirus exposure and HLA in healthy donors listed by TCRdb under 2017. Libraries were made using the immunoSEQ multiplex PCR assay. A mixture of 60 forward primers for TCR Vbeta segments and 13 reverse primers for TCR Jbeta segments was used in the multiplex PCR. Here the immuneACCESS table is served through TCRdb, limited to in-frame sequences with V and J called. Missing clones are a known gap in these copies; in checked studies unresolved V genes cover under half, and the rest lacks a known reason. This sample lists about 120,000 clones; approximately 72% were detected once. The ten top clones hold 9% to 9.5% of the sample. The sequenced sample was PBMCs. Source of these receptors: a woman in her forties or fifties in good health and CMV-seropositive.

This chain connects TRBV30 to TRBJ2-7; D call uncertain. The CDR3 has 14 residues. Germline CDR1 is GTSNPN and CDR2 is SVGIG (reference sequence). V gave up 5 bases and J gave up 0 bases, with 14 bases separating them. For the CDR3, the DNA is TGTGCCTGGGGTGACGAGAGGAGCTCCTACGAGCAGTACTTC. Translation: CAWGDERSSYEQYF.

This chain uses TRBV4-2 with TRBJ1-2, with 11 nucleotides matching TRBD1. The length of the CDR3 is 16 residues. From germline, CDR1 is LGHNA and CDR2 YNFKEQ. V was clipped by 4 bases and J by 3 bases; unmatched bases: 7. Here the CDR3 reads CASSPAGTGGDYGYTF. The CDR3, as DNA: TGTGCCAGCAGCCCTGCCGGGACAGGGGGGGACTATGGCTACACCTTC.

V gene TRBV30 combines with J gene TRBJ1-2; 8 bases map to TRBD1. The CDR3 length is 15 residues. Per germline, CDR1 GTSNPN and CDR2 SVGIG (reference sequence). The V gene end was trimmed by 3 bases and the J gene end by 6 bases; junction bases not matched to a gene: 12. Written as DNA, the CDR3 is TGTGCCTGGAGCAGGGGCCAGGGGGCTCATAATGGCTACACCTTC. This gives the protein CAWSRGQGAHNGYTF.

The chain joins TRBV4-3 to TRBJ2-5; perhaps TRBD2 as D (7 bases). This CDR3 has 17 residues. Germline V lookup: CDR1 LGHNA, CDR2 YSLEER. The V end was cut by 0 bases, the J end by 2 bases, with 16 bases between. The CDR3 reads CASSQEGGLGGQETQYF. In nucleotides, the CDR3 is TGCGCCAGCAGCCAAGAAGGGGGACTGGGGGGGCAAGAGACCCAGTACTTC.

The count of this clone is one. The genes are TRBV4-1 and TRBJ2-7; 7 bases are shared with TRBD1. J gave up 3 bases and V 4 bases, and 9 bases lay outside the gene matches. Germline CDR1 and CDR2: MGHRA and YSYEKL. This CDR3 has 15 residues. CDR3 sequence: CASSLKQGKVYEQYF. DNA for the CDR3: TGCGCCAGCAGCCTCAAACAGGGGAAGGTCTACGAGCAGTACTTC.

The chain joins TRBV15 to TRBJ2-7; 8 nucleotides match TRBD2. Germline V gene lookup returns CDR1 LNHNV and CDR2 YYDKDF (reference sequence). The CDR3 covers 14 residues. After removal of 6 bases from V and 6 bases from J, the junction contained 10 bases not matched to a gene. CDR3 in DNA: TGTGCCACCAGTAGGAGCGGGAGTTTTCGCGAGCAGTACTTC. This gives the protein CATSRSGSFREQYF. Complete variable domain (other parts from reference TRBV15 and TRBJ2-7): DAMVIQNPRYQVTQFGKPVTLSCSQTLNHNVMYWYQQKSSQAPKLLFHYYDKDFNNEADTPDNFQSRRPNTSFCFLDIRSPGLGDTAMYLCATSRSGSFREQYFGPGTRLTVT.

This sequence joins TRBV30 and TRBJ1-2; possibly TRBD1 for D (6 bases). Per germline, CDR1 GTSNPN and CDR2 SVGIG (reference sequence). The V end was cut by 7 bases, the J end by 2 bases, with 17 bases between. CDR3 length: 14 amino acids. The CDR3 nucleotides read TGTGCCTCCTCGGACAGTTTCTCAAACTATGGCTACACCTTC. Encoded protein: CASSDSFSNYGYTF.

The chain uses TRBV14 and TRBJ1-1; 7 positions match TRBD1. V trimming: 9 bases; J trimming: 7 bases; junction bases outside the gene matches: 2. The CDR3 contains 10 residues. CDR1 SGHDN and CDR2 FVKESK come from the germline V gene. The DNA for the CDR3 is TGTGCCAGTGGACAGGTTGAAGCTTTCTTT. Translating gives CASGQVEAFF.

The rearrangement links TRBV7-9 to TRBJ1-4, with 10 bases matching TRBD1. Germline CDR1 reads SEHNR; CDR2 reads FQNEAQ (reference sequence). This CDR3 spans 15 amino acids. V lost 1 base and J lost 6; bases outside the gene matches: 2. The DNA for the CDR3 is TGTGCCAGCAGCTTAGGCGGGACAGGGGATGAAAAACTGTTTTTT. Its protein product is CASSLGGTGDEKLFF.

The rearrangement uses TRBV9 and TRBJ2-2; 11 bases are a match to TRBD2. CDR1 is SGDLS, CDR2 YYNGEE, per germline. Losses at the gene ends were 4 bases for V and 3 bases for J; bases not matched to a gene: 11. This CDR3 comprises 18 residues. The CDR3 DNA is TGTGCCAGCAGCCCACACGCGGGGACTAGCGGATACACCGGGGAGCTGTTTTTT. This translates into CASSPHAGTSGYTGELFF.

CDR3 protein: CASRPSGHNEQFF. The DNA of the CDR3 is TGTGCCAGCAGACCTAGCGGTCACAATGAGCAGTTCTTC. This chain uses TRBV6-6 with TRBJ2-1, with TRBD2 identical over 7 bases. Germline V CDR1 and CDR2: MNHNY, SVGAGI (reference sequence). Trimming took 6 bases from V and 5 from J; bases not matched to a gene: 4. The CDR3 extends over 13 amino acids.

The J gene is TRBJ2-7, the V gene TRBV4-2, with 9 positions matching TRBD2. With V trimmed by 3 bases and J by 5 bases, 5 bases remained unmatched. The germline gives CDR1 LGHNA, CDR2 YNFKEQ. The CDR3 totals 14 residues. The CDR3 is CASSHGTSIHEQYF. In DNA form, the CDR3 reads TGTGCCAGCAGCCACGGGACTAGCATCCACGAGCAGTACTTC.

V and J are TRBV5-8 and TRBJ2-5, with 8 nucleotides matching TRBD2. With 6 bases clipped from V and 3 bases from J, the junction kept 1 base outside the gene matches. The length of the CDR3 is 12 residues. The germline CDR1 and CDR2 sequences are SGHTS and YDEGEE. DNA of the CDR3: TGTGCCAGCACAGCGGGGGAAGAGACCCAGTACTTC. Residues: CASTAGEETQYF.

The chain uses TRBV7-2 and TRBJ2-7, with 13 bases fitting TRBD2. Germline V gene lookup returns CDR1 SGHTA and CDR2 FQGNSA. The trim removed 5 bases at V and 3 bases at J, leaving 1 base unmatched. There are 14 residues in the CDR3. CDR3 nucleotides: TGTGCCAGCAGCGGGACTAGCGGGAACTACGAGCAGTACTTC. It encodes CASSGTSGNYEQYF.

This chain connects TRBV6-1 to TRBJ1-5, with D possibly being TRBD1 (6 bases). Trimming removed 1 base from V and 4 bases from J, with 8 bases in between. Germline V gene lookup returns CDR1 MNHNS and CDR2 SASEGT. This CDR3 has 14 amino acids. The CDR3 DNA sequence: TGTGCCAGCAGTGAAGGGACAGTGAATCAGCCCCAGCATTTT. Protein product: CASSEGTVNQPQHF.

This clone was observed a handful of times. A junction end diverges from the germline sequence, so it may reflect a read error. V and J are TRBV5-5 and TRBJ2-5; 7 nucleotides agree with TRBD2. The CDR3 consists of 18 residues. Looked up from germline, CDR1 is SGHKS and CDR2 is YYEKEE (reference sequence). CDR3 sequence (DNA): TGCGCCAGCAGCCCCCCTTGGGCTAGCGGCCCTCGCCAAGAGACCCAGTACTTC. This codes for CASSPPWASGPRQETQYF.

V is TRBV5-1 and J is TRBJ1-2, with a possible D match to TRBD1 (6 bases). This CDR3 has 17 residues. V was cut by 0 bases and J by 0 bases, with 15 bases left in between. Germline loops: CDR1 SGHRS, CDR2 YFSETQ. CDR3 DNA: TGCGCCAGCAGCTTGGCCCCCTCGGGACAAACTAACTATGGCTACACCTTC. It specifies CASSLAPSGQTNYGYTF.

This chain links TRBV23-1 with TRBJ2-7; D may be TRBD2 (5 bases). TRBV23-1 is sorted into the ORF group, with uncertain function. Trimming removed 8 bases from V and 1 base from J, with 21 bases in between. This CDR3 is 16 amino acids long. The CDR3 DNA reads TGCGCCAGCTCCCCGACGGACTCCGTGCGGTCCTACGAGCAGTACTTC. Encoded protein: CASSPTDSVRSYEQYF.